This TCR beta chain originates from a study of blood T cell repertoires in COVID-19. Study information: Sites in the United States, Italy and Spain provided acute and convalescent COVID-19 samples. From T cells, B-cell-depleted T cells, or PBMCs came the material, which was cDNA or gDNA.

There are 14 residues in the CDR3. Trimming at V came to 3 bases and at J to 8 bases, leaving 8 bases not matched to a gene. Germline lookup yields CDR1 SGHTA and CDR2 FQGNSA. This clone has just a few counts. The authors' processing: Estimation of nucleated cell counts relied on the amplification of reference gene primers. The table came from immunoSEQ multiplex PCR; TCRdb's copy has only in-frame clones and leaves some out. V and J calls and clone size follow that table, whereas D and trimming were derived from the DNA. The sample consists of around 130,000 clones, 84% of them appearing once. This chain connects TRBV7-2 to TRBJ1-2; 8 nucleotides line up with TRBD1. This receptor was taken from a woman aged 80 or over with acute or convalescent COVID-19. Specimen: peripheral blood. This CDR3 is CASSFGQGAQGYTF. The CDR3, as DNA: TGTGCCAGCAGCTTCGGGCAGGGGGCTCAAGGCTACACCTTC. Full variable domain (remainder filled in from reference TRBV7-2 and TRBJ1-2): GAGVSQSPSNKVTEKGKDVELRCDPISGHTALYWYRQSLGQGLEFLIYFQGNSAPDKSGLPSDRFSAERTGGSVSTLTIQRTQQEDSAVYLCASSFGQGAQGYTFGSGTRLTVV.